This paragraph reports one T cell receptor beta chain. Its target is unknown. Primed by a sample-barcoded 5' primer and a J-beta primer mix, a second PCR proceeded for 7 to 11 cycles. TCRdb called the 5' RACE reads again in MiXCR, with one record for every CDR3 protein. The sample lists approximately 1.5 million distinct CDR3 sequences, about 31% occurring once. The data are from a study of blood T cells in healthy people across ages. The CDR3 spans 13 residues. Germline V gene lookup returns CDR1 DFQATT and CDR2 SNEGSKA (reference sequence). Trimming cost V 2 bases and J 8 bases, with 15 bases left between them. Points from the study as a whole: TCR beta diversity per million T cells fell roughly linearly with age.

V gene TRBV20-1 combines with J gene TRBJ2-5; D not resolved. The sequence came from a woman in her twenties or thirties in good health. The sequenced material came from blood. The CDR3 sequence is CSARYQEIRTQYF. CDR3 sequence (DNA): TGCAGTGCTAGATATCAGGAAATCAGAACCCAGTACTTC.